This paragraph covers one TCR beta chain sequence. This sample is part of a study of control samples from healthy donors and cancer patients. The CDR3 has 16 amino acids. CDR1 and CDR2 from the germline V gene are LNHNV and YYDKDF (reference sequence). The J segment lost 3 bases and the V segment lost 0 bases, leaving 4 bases of the junction unmatched. Data came from immunoSEQ multiplex PCR; TCRdb stores just in-frame clones and leaves some out. In the table there are 170,000 or so clones, over 85% of which are singletons. The TCR comes from a man aged 25 to 40 in good health. The sequenced sample was blood. The chain joins TRBV15 to TRBJ1-3; 8 bases match TRBD1. CDR3 nucleotide sequence: TGTGCCACCAGCAGAGATCAGGGGGCGAGTGGAAACACCATATATTTT. It is translated as CATSRDQGASGNTIYF.